This T cell receptor (beta chain) was recovered during a study of beta chain features in type 1 diabetes. Trimming removed 6 bases from V and 7 bases from J, with 6 bases in between. The CDR3 sequence is 10 residues long. Germline V gene lookup returns CDR1 LGHNA and CDR2 YNFKEQ. TCRB transcripts that were expressed got sequenced, as all of the isolated RNA had been reverse transcribed. Profiled with immunoSEQ multiplex PCR; TCRdb holds only in-frame clones, not every one. The sample lists around 500,000 clones; about an eighth were seen once. This clone was seen a few times. The V gene is TRBV4-2, the J gene TRBJ1-1, with D hard to call. Sequenced input: naive CD4+ T cells from blood. The clonotype comes from a woman aged 18-30 years in good health. Here the CDR3 DNA reads TGTGCCAGCAGTCCAGTTGAAGCTTTCTTT. It encodes CASSPVEAFF.